These 30 T cell receptor beta chains originate from one sample sequenced in a study of tumor and adjacent non-tumor tissue in lung cancer. The template was RNA from unsorted bulk tissue. A modified ARM-PCR protocol with three rounds of nested PCR amplified TCRbeta. TCRdb ran MiXCR on the multiplex PCR reads and lists one entry per CDR3 protein. The table has around 200,000 distinct CDR3 sequences, about two thirds seen once. Sequencing was done on a sample of lung tumor tissue. The receptors originated from a man aged 55 to 70 with non-small cell lung cancer.

As to this clonotype: A much more abundant neighbour one base away suggests this may be a read error. The chain combines TRBV10-2 with TRBJ1-2; no firm D call. V was cut by 8 bases and J by 0 bases, with 13 bases left in between. Germline V gene sequence: CDR1 WSHSY, CDR2 SAAADI. CDR3 length: 14 amino acids. The CDR3 reads CASGGKITNYGYTF. DNA for the CDR3: TGCGCCAGCGGTGGCAAGATAACTAACTATGGCTACACCTTC.

For this clonotype: The junction differs from germline at one of its ends, possibly a read error. V and J are TRBV29-1 and TRBJ2-7; TRBD1 is a possible D gene (6 bases). Germline V gene data show CDR1 as SQVTM and CDR2 as ANQGSEA. This CDR3 comprises 12 residues. DNA for the CDR3: TGCAGCCTGGTACAGGGTGTCTACGAACAGTACTTC. Translating it yields CSLVQGVYEQYF.

A note on this clonotype: Lacking the conserved final phenylalanine or tryptophan, this CDR3 likely reflects a read error. V is TRBV4-2 and J is TRBJ1-4; 8 bases agree with TRBD1. Germline CDR1 is LGHNA and CDR2 is YNFKEQ. The CDR3 has 17 amino acids. CDR3 in DNA: TGTGCCAGCAGCCGGGACATGCAGGGGGCAACTAAAGAAAAACTGTTTATT. Translation: CASSRDMQGATKEKLFI.

On this clonotype itself: As the CDR3 is not closed by the conserved phenylalanine or tryptophan, this likely results from a read error. The genes are TRBV29-1 and TRBJ1-1; D gene ambiguous. CDR3 length equals 12 residues. CDR1 and CDR2 from the germline V gene are SQVTM and ANQGSEA. The CDR3 here is CNVERGSAEAFY. The CDR3 nucleotides read TGCAACGTTGAACGTGGATCCGCTGAAGCTTTCTAT.

Note on this clonotype: This could be a read error, since a much larger clone is one nucleotide away. The gene calls are TRBV20-1 and TRBJ2-1, with TRBD2 matching over 8 bases. The V gene's germline CDR1 is DFQATT and CDR2 SNEGSKA (reference sequence). V lost 1 base and J lost 9; bases outside the gene matches: 8. CDR3 length: 14 residues. The CDR3 region is CSARVGREGLEQFF. Written as DNA, the CDR3 is TGCAGTGCTAGAGTGGGACGGGAGGGCCTTGAGCAGTTCTTC.

This clonotype was seen a few times. V and J are TRBV29-1 and TRBJ2-3, with D maybe TRBD2 (6 bases). This CDR3 is built from 16 residues. CDR1 is SQVTM and CDR2 is ANQGSEA in the germline V gene. V shed 4 bases and J shed 4 bases, with 21 bases lying between them. CDR3 protein: CSVVGLAGLGPDTQYF. The CDR3 DNA sequence: TGCAGCGTTGTAGGGCTCGCGGGGCTCGGCCCAGATACGCAGTATTTT.

Details on this clonotype: A read error may account for a junction end that differs from germline. The V call is TRBV12-3 or TRBV12-4, the J call TRBJ1-2, with D unclear. The length of the CDR3 is 12 residues. This chain's CDR3 is CASSVGNYGYTF. CDR3 nucleotides: TGTGCAAGCAGTGTAGGGAACTATGGCTACACCTTC.

Note on this clonotype: This sequence may be a read error, since a much larger clone differs from it by one base. The chain employs TRBV20-1 and TRBJ1-2; 7 positions match TRBD1. The CDR3 is 13 amino acids. Germline loops: CDR1 DFQATT, CDR2 SNEGSKA (reference sequence). The CDR3, as DNA: TGCAGTGCTGGCCGAGGGGGCTTGGGGGGCTGCACCTTC. This gives the protein CSAGRGGLGGCTF.

As concerns this clonotype: A read error is possible here, since a much larger clone lies one base away. The chain has TRBV12-3 or TRBV12-4 and TRBJ2-5; D ambiguous. The CDR3 spans 16 residues. CDR3 sequence reads: CVSSLLQGVLQETQYF. CDR3 DNA sequence: TGTGTCAGCAGTTTACTTCAAGGTGTTCTCCAAGAGACCCAGTACTTC.

This rearrangement joins TRBV20-1 to TRBJ1-5; D remains unclear. Germline V gene data show CDR1 as DFQATT and CDR2 as SNEGSKA (reference sequence). Trimming stripped 7 bases from V and 3 bases from J, with 16 bases between. The CDR3 is 14 amino acids. The CDR3 DNA reads as TGCAGTGTGAGAACAGAGACTACCAATCAGCCCCAGCATTTT. Amino acid sequence: CSVRTETTNQPQHF.

This clonotype appeared many times. The rearrangement links TRBV30 to TRBJ2-3; the match to TRBD2 covers 8 bases. The CDR3 totals 14 residues. Germline-derived CDR1 and CDR2 are GTSNPN and SVGIG (reference sequence). V trimming: 4 bases; J trimming: 5 bases; junction bases outside the gene matches: 8. CDR3 sequence reads: CAWTRAGEVDTQYF. The CDR3, as DNA: TGTGCCTGGACCCGAGCGGGAGAGGTAGATACGCAGTATTTT.

This clonotype was seen at least ten times. The genes are TRBV20-1 and TRBJ2-3, with TRBD2 matching 8 bases. Germline CDR1 is DFQATT and CDR2 is SNEGSKA (reference sequence). CDR3 length: 14 amino acids. The J segment lost 8 bases and the V segment lost 5 bases, leaving 12 bases of the junction unmatched. CDR3 loop: CSALSGGTTTTQYF. The CDR3, as DNA: TGCAGTGCTTTATCGGGGGGGACTACCACTACGCAGTATTTT.

This clonotype appeared many times. J is TRBJ1-4 and V is TRBV29-1, with 7 bases matching TRBD1. Trimming at V came to 5 bases and at J to 7 bases, leaving 7 bases not matched to a gene. This CDR3 contains 13 residues. Germline CDR1 and CDR2: SQVTM and ANQGSEA. In nucleotides, the CDR3 is TGCAGCGTTTTCCGACAGGGTGGTGAAAAACTGTTTTTT. Translating it yields CSVFRQGGEKLFF.

Note on this clonotype: This may arise from a read error, as a much more abundant clone is one base away. This chain connects TRBV4-3 to TRBJ1-2; D unclear. This CDR3 has 13 amino acids. Trimming removed 7 bases from V and 6 bases from J, with 15 bases in between. Germline CDR1 and CDR2: LGHNA and YSLEER. The CDR3 loop is CASNRTRMDGYTF. As DNA, the CDR3 is TGCGCCAGCAACCGAACAAGGATGGATGGCTACACCTTC.

About this clonotype: The junction departs from the called germline gene at one end, perhaps through a read error. This chain uses TRBV29-1 with TRBJ2-2; D perhaps matches TRBD2 (5 bases). This CDR3 has 13 amino acids. CDR1 and CDR2 from the germline V gene are SQVTM and ANQGSEA. The CDR3 sequence: CIVRGETDGELFF. CDR3 bases: TGCATCGTTCGGGGAGAAACGGACGGGGAACTGTTTTTT.

With respect to this clonotype: A read error may produce the germline difference seen at one junction end. This chain links TRBV11-2 with TRBJ1-1; D gene uncertain. This CDR3 has 13 residues. CDR1 is SGHAT, CDR2 FQNNGV, per germline. The CDR3 region is CASSLRGSDFAFF. CDR3 nucleotides: TGCGCCAGCAGCTTACGCGGCAGTGATTTCGCTTTCTTT.

V gene TRBV11-3 combines with J gene TRBJ2-3, with D hard to call. The CDR3 runs to 17 residues. V was clipped by 1 base and J by 6 bases, with 20 bases between them. Germline V gives CDR1 SGHNT, CDR2 YENEEA. CDR3 coding DNA: TGTGCCAGCAGCTTAGTTCATAGGCGCTTGCCGTCGGATACGCAGTATTTT. It specifies CASSLVHRRLPSDTQYF.

This clonotype was counted a few times. This chain connects TRBV24-1 to TRBJ2-2; 11 positions match TRBD1. CDR1 and CDR2 from the germline V gene are KGHDR and SFDVKD. The CDR3 totals 16 residues. With 6 bases clipped from V and 5 bases from J, the junction kept 7 bases outside the gene matches. CDR3 loop: CATSLAGTGGTGELFF. DNA of the CDR3: TGTGCCACCAGTCTCGCCGGGACAGGGGGAACCGGGGAGCTGTTTTTT.

Details on this clonotype: One end of the junction is discordant with germline, which a read error may explain. The gene calls are TRBV11-3 and TRBJ2-7; the D is unclear. The CDR3 consists of 14 residues. In germline, CDR1 is SGHNT, CDR2 YENEEA. Here the CDR3 DNA reads TGTGCCAGTAGCTTAGGCCATTTGACCTACGAGCAGTACTTC. Amino acid sequence: CASSLGHLTYEQYF.

This clonotype was picked up many times. The chain has TRBV6-2 or TRBV6-3 and TRBJ2-1; 9 nucleotides match TRBD1. CDR1 MNHEY and CDR2 SVGEGT come from the germline V gene. Germline trimming cut 6 bases from V and 8 bases from J; bases unmatched to any gene: 11. The CDR3 has 15 amino acids. The CDR3: CASRTLGQGWHEQFF. The DNA for the CDR3 is TGTGCCAGCAGGACCTTGGGACAGGGATGGCATGAGCAGTTCTTC.

A word on this clonotype: The germline gene is not matched at one end of the junction; a read error may be the cause. The V call is TRBV6-5, the J call TRBJ2-1, with TRBD2 identical over 11 bases. The CDR3 is made up of 12 amino acids. From germline, CDR1 is MNHEY and CDR2 SVGAGI. CDR3 loop: CASNPSGGTIIF. The CDR3 DNA sequence: TGTGCCAGCAATCCTAGCGGGGGGACCATAATCTTC.

With respect to this clonotype: The conserved final phenylalanine or tryptophan is absent from the CDR3, which likely points to a read error. The chain is built from TRBV6-1 and TRBJ1-1, with 8 bases matching TRBD1. Germline V gives CDR1 MNHNS, CDR2 SASEGT. This CDR3 spans 14 amino acids. CDR3 residues: CASSDRGANTEAFL. The CDR3 nucleotides read TGCGCCAGCAGTGACAGGGGAGCGAACACTGAAGCTTTCCTT.

A few counts support this clonotype. An end of the junction does not agree with germline; a read error may underlie this. This chain uses TRBV6-6 with TRBJ2-5, with TRBD2 identical over 7 bases. Germline CDR1 reads MNHNY; CDR2 reads SVGAGI (reference sequence). This CDR3 has 16 amino acids. CDR3 DNA sequence: TGTGCTAGCAGTTACTCGCGGGAAAGGGGAGGGAAGACCCAGTACTTC. The encoded protein is CASSYSRERGGKTQYF.

This clonotype was detected ten times or more. The chain couples TRBV6-6 to TRBJ2-3; D uncertain. Trimming removed 6 bases from V and 2 bases from J, with 6 bases in between. The CDR3 loop spans 12 amino acids. In germline, CDR1 is MNHNY, CDR2 SVGAGI (reference sequence). CDR3: CASRENTDTQYF. CDR3 in DNA: TGTGCCAGCAGGGAAAACACAGATACGCAGTATTTT.

As for this clonotype: Since no conserved phenylalanine or tryptophan closes the CDR3, a read error is the likely cause. Because the CDR3's place on the DNA is in doubt, the DNA is left out and the CDR3 is given as listed by TCRdb. The rearrangement links TRBV20-1 to TRBJ1-4; TRBD1, the D gene given by the table, was not confirmed from the DNA. Termini included, the CDR3 measures 14 amino acids. The germline CDR1 and CDR2 sequences are DFQATT and SNEGSKA (reference sequence). The CDR3 here is CSASWGGANEILFI.

This clonotype was detected ten times or more. This rearrangement joins TRBV11-2 to TRBJ2-5, with TRBD2 matching 7 bases. This CDR3 is 16 amino acids long. Losses at the gene ends were 5 bases for V and 5 bases for J; bases not matched to a gene: 14. Looked up from germline, CDR1 is SGHAT and CDR2 is FQNNGV. The CDR3 protein is CASSEGLGGIEETQYF. CDR3 DNA sequence: TGTGCCAGCAGCGAAGGACTAGGTGGTATCGAGGAGACCCAGTACTTC.

The chain combines TRBV5-1 with TRBJ2-5; 11 bases align to TRBD2. Unmatched junction bases numbered 8, after V lost 5 bases and J lost 5 bases. The CDR3 loop spans 15 amino acids. Germline V lookup: CDR1 SGHRS, CDR2 YFSETQ. For the CDR3, the DNA is TGCGCCAGCAGTTCGTCTAGCGGGGGGCAGGAGACCCAGTACTTC. Protein sequence: CASSSSSGGQETQYF.

This sequence joins TRBV20-1 and TRBJ2-3, with 9 bases identical to TRBD2. Germline V gene lookup returns CDR1 DFQATT and CDR2 SNEGSKA (reference sequence). V dropped 6 bases and J dropped 5; count of bases not matched to a gene: 18. This CDR3 has 17 amino acids. In DNA form, the CDR3 reads TGCAGTGCCCCCGATGCCCTAGGGCTAGCGGGGATAGATACGCAGTATTTT. Its translation is CSAPDALGLAGIDTQYF.

Concerning this clonotype itself: The junction departs from the called germline gene at one end, perhaps through a read error. The rearrangement joins TRBV4-2 to TRBJ2-1, with 9 bases fitting TRBD2. The germline V gene encodes CDR1 LGHNA and CDR2 YNFKEQ. This CDR3 comprises 16 residues. The CDR3 is CANSQGGLARDNEQFF. The CDR3 nucleotides are TGTGCCAACAGCCAAGGCGGACTAGCGCGGGACAATGAGCAGTTCTTC.

Note on this clonotype: One end of the junction does not line up with germline, which may come from a read error. This chain links TRBV12-3 or TRBV12-4 with TRBJ2-2; TRBD1 matches at 9 bases. The CDR3 totals 14 residues. The chain's CDR3 is CTSRQGQGTGELFF. CDR3 nucleotide sequence: TGTACCAGCAGGCAGGGACAGGGAACCGGGGAGCTGTTTTTT.